The 26 T cell receptor beta chains presented below share a single source sample, sequenced in a study of vaccination and CD4 T cells after COVID-19. Sequenced with the Oncomine TCR Beta short-read assay was DNA taken from cultured CD4+ T cells. TCRdb fed the PCR reads into MiXCR, producing one record per CDR3 protein. The table records 7,000 to 9,000 distinct CDR3 sequences, roughly 55% of them present only once. Their specific antigens are unknown. Treatment denoted: approximately 9-day PBMC culture with coronavirus spike peptide pools or control peptides (ViraFEST assay). The sample comprised CD4+ T cells from blood, cultured in vitro. The source is a human donor who had recovered from COVID-19.

V is TRBV7-9 and J is TRBJ1-5, with a tentative D call TRBD1 (5 bases). Per the germline V gene, CDR1 is SEHNR and CDR2 is FQNEAQ (reference sequence). This CDR3 has 14 residues. V was clipped by 3 bases and J by 7 bases, with 13 bases between them. Here the CDR3 reads CASSFGRDGQPQHF. CDR3 DNA sequence: TGTGCCAGCAGCTTCGGCAGGGATGGGCAGCCCCAGCATTTT.

This clonotype was seen more than once but under ten times. This sequence joins TRBV6-1 and TRBJ1-2, with 9 bases matching TRBD1. The germline gives CDR1 MNHNS, CDR2 SASEGT. This CDR3 is 14 amino acids long. The V segment lost 9 bases and the J segment 4 bases; nucleotides outside the gene matches: 9. CDR3 residues: CASPAGTGIYGYTF. Here the CDR3 DNA reads TGTGCCAGTCCCGCCGGGACAGGGATCTATGGCTACACCTTC.

The chain combines TRBV7-9 with TRBJ2-3; D is possibly TRBD1 or TRBD2 (7 bases each). This CDR3 has 14 amino acids. Germline V gives CDR1 SEHNR, CDR2 FQNEAQ (reference sequence). V lost 5 bases and J lost 4, with 13 bases in between. The CDR3, as DNA: TGTGCCAGCAGCCAGGGGGGGAGCGCAGATACGCAGTATTTT. It translates to CASSQGGSADTQYF.

The V call is TRBV20-1, the J call TRBJ1-5; TRBD1 matches 9 bases. CDR1 and CDR2 (germline): DFQATT, SNEGSKA (reference sequence). The CDR3 consists of 14 residues. The trim removed 5 bases at V and 6 bases at J, leaving 8 bases unmatched. The CDR3 spells CSASGTGRTQPQHF. Written as DNA, the CDR3 is TGCAGTGCTTCCGGGACAGGGAGGACTCAGCCCCAGCATTTT.

J is TRBJ2-1 and V is TRBV27; TRBD1 agrees at 8 bases. The V segment lost 5 bases and the J segment 6 bases; nucleotides outside the gene matches: 6. CDR1 and CDR2 (germline): MNHEY, SMNVEV (reference sequence). The CDR3 consists of 14 residues. Here the CDR3 reads CASSGRGRSNEQFF. CDR3 nucleotide sequence: TGTGCCAGCAGTGGCAGGGGGCGTAGCAATGAGCAGTTCTTC.

The chain couples TRBV6-2 or TRBV6-3 to TRBJ1-6; D gene unclear. V shed 2 bases and J shed 2 bases, with 7 bases lying between them. The CDR3 has 15 residues. Germline V CDR1 and CDR2: MNHEY, SVGEGT. DNA for the CDR3: TGTGCCAGCAGTTACGGCCAGACCTATAATTCACCCCTCCACTTT. Translated, it gives CASSYGQTYNSPLHF.

The chain is built from TRBV6-1 and TRBJ1-6; unclear D gene. CDR1 and CDR2 from the germline V gene are MNHNS and SASEGT. The CDR3 length is 19 residues. V gave up 7 bases and J gave up 0 bases, with 22 bases separating them. The CDR3 DNA follows: TGTGCCAGCAAATCCTCCCCCGATCCTTGGAGCTCCTATAATTCACCCCTCCACTTT. Its protein is CASKSSPDPWSSYNSPLHF.

This chain uses TRBV2 with TRBJ2-3; D ambiguous. This CDR3 spans 13 amino acids. V gave up 5 bases and J gave up 2 bases, with 8 bases separating them. The germline V gene encodes CDR1 SNHLY and CDR2 FYNNEI. The CDR3 DNA sequence: TGTGCCAGCAGTCCCCCCTTCACAGATACGCAGTATTTT. As protein: CASSPPFTDTQYF. Full variable domain (rest looked up from reference TRBV2 and TRBJ2-3): EPEVTQTPSHQVTQMGQEVILRCVPISNHLYFYWYRQILGQKVEFLVSFYNNEISEKSEIFDDQFSVERPDGSNFTLKIRSTKLEDSAMYFCASSPPFTDTQYFGPGTRLTVL.

This clonotype has only a few counts. The V gene is TRBV27, the J gene TRBJ2-3, with D perhaps TRBD1 (6 bases). V was pared by 2 bases and J by 8 bases, with 11 bases between. The germline V gene has CDR1 MNHEY and CDR2 SMNVEV (reference sequence). The CDR3 is 13 amino acids. The DNA of the CDR3 is TGTGCCAGCAGTTTAAAACAGGGTCCTACGCAGTATTTT. As protein: CASSLKQGPTQYF.

This rearrangement joins TRBV28 to TRBJ1-3, with 7 positions matching TRBD1. V was pared by 3 bases and J by 5 bases, with 4 bases of the junction left unmatched. Germline V gene data show CDR1 as MDHEN and CDR2 as SYDVKM. The length of the CDR3 is 14 residues. The CDR3 DNA reads TGTGCCAGCAGTTTGACAGGGAATAGAAACACCATATATTTT. It is translated as CASSLTGNRNTIYF.

This chain uses TRBV6-4 with TRBJ2-7, with a tentative D call TRBD1 (6 bases). The V end lost 5 bases, the J end lost 3 bases, and 32 bases lay between the germline ends. Germline V lookup: CDR1 MRHNA, CDR2 SNTAGT. The CDR3 loop spans 20 amino acids. The CDR3 region has the DNA TGTGCCAGCAGTTGGGGGCCGGTCGGAAGTTGTGGAAGGGGAATCTACGAGCAGTACTTC. Amino acid sequence: CASSWGPVGSCGRGIYEQYF.

This clonotype turned up a few times. V is TRBV6-1 and J is TRBJ1-1, with TRBD1 matching 7 bases. Germline assignment: CDR1 MNHNS and CDR2 SASEGT. This CDR3 has 14 amino acids. The V segment lost 6 bases and the J segment 4 bases; nucleotides outside the gene matches: 8. The CDR3 DNA reads as TGTGCCAGCAGATCCGGGGACAGAGGCACTGAAGCTTTCTTT. This translates into CASRSGDRGTEAFF.

The chain carries TRBV7-3 and TRBJ2-3; D is possibly TRBD1 (6 bases). The V and J ends lost 2 bases and 3 bases respectively, with 18 bases between them. CDR3 length: 17 amino acids. Germline CDR1 reads SGHTA; CDR2 reads FQGTGA. The CDR3 here is CASSLGVGGSPTDTQYF. As DNA, the CDR3 is TGTGCCAGCAGCTTAGGCGTAGGGGGTTCACCAACAGATACGCAGTATTTT.

This chain joins TRBV6-2 or TRBV6-3 and TRBJ1-1; D unclear. Trimming shortened V by 8 bases and J by 5 bases, and 12 bases separated the two germline ends. Germline values: CDR1 MNHEY, CDR2 SVGEGT. This CDR3 comprises 12 residues. The CDR3 loop is CASVNPRTEAFF. Here the CDR3 DNA reads TGTGCCAGCGTTAACCCCAGGACTGAAGCTTTCTTT.

This clonotype was seen more than once but under ten times. V usage is TRBV7-2 and J usage is TRBJ1-1; TRBD1 aligns across 7 bases. The germline gives CDR1 SGHTA, CDR2 FQGNSA. With V trimmed by 5 bases and J by 4 bases, 7 bases remained unmatched. CDR3 length: 14 residues. The CDR3 nucleotides are TGTGCCAGCAGCCCACAGGGGAGGCGCACTGAAGCTTTCTTT. Translating it yields CASSPQGRRTEAFF. The entire variable domain, with the rest obtained from reference TRBV7-2 and TRBJ1-1, is as follows: GAGVSQSPSNKVTEKGKDVELRCDPISGHTALYWYRQSLGQGLEFLIYFQGNSAPDKSGLPSDRFSAERTGGSVSTLTIQRTQQEDSAVYLCASSPQGRRTEAFFGQGTRLTVV.

The chain combines TRBV20-1 with TRBJ2-3; possible D gene TRBD1, 6 bases. The V gene lost 6 bases and the J gene lost 0 bases, with 19 bases spanning the gap. CDR3 length equals 16 residues. Germline V gene sequence: CDR1 DFQATT, CDR2 SNEGSKA (reference sequence). CDR3 sequence reads: CSAIPVGTRSTDTQYF. The CDR3 coding sequence is TGCAGTGCCATCCCGGTCGGGACAAGAAGCACAGATACGCAGTATTTT.

The genes are TRBV5-4 and TRBJ1-6; TRBD1 is a possible D gene (5 bases). The germline V gene has CDR1 SGHNT and CDR2 YYREEE (reference sequence). Trimming cost V 1 base and J 10 bases, with 12 bases left between them. The CDR3 extends over 14 amino acids. The CDR3: CASSLMGVGSPLHF. The CDR3 DNA reads TGTGCCAGCAGCTTGATGGGGGTAGGGTCACCCCTCCACTTT.

There are a few counts of this clonotype. CDR3 in amino acids: CASSLRTSGSIETQYF. CDR3 DNA: TGTGCCAGCAGTCTCCGGACTAGCGGGAGTATAGAGACCCAGTACTTC. V gene TRBV27 combines with J gene TRBJ2-5; TRBD2 agrees at 13 bases. The trim removed 5 bases at V and 4 bases at J, leaving 7 bases unmatched. The CDR3 is 16 residues long. Germline V gives CDR1 MNHEY, CDR2 SMNVEV (reference sequence).

The rearrangement joins TRBV4-1 to TRBJ2-5; TRBD2 might be the D (6 bases). The germline V gene has CDR1 MGHRA and CDR2 YSYEKL. The CDR3 length is 13 residues. Trimming removed 4 bases from V and 5 bases from J, with 11 bases in between. The CDR3 sequence: CASSRLVGETQYF. CDR3 DNA sequence: TGCGCCAGCAGCCGACTAGTCGGCGAGACCCAGTACTTC.

V and J are TRBV19 and TRBJ2-5; D perhaps matches TRBD1 (6 bases). The CDR3 covers 14 residues. V was trimmed by 4 bases and J by 5 bases, leaving 14 bases between them. Germline CDR1 LNHDA, CDR2 SQIVND (reference sequence). In DNA, the CDR3 is TGTGCCAGTAGTAGGGGGCTCGTGCCGGAGACCCAGTACTTC. This encodes CASSRGLVPETQYF.

This clonotype appeared a single time. The gene calls are TRBV20-1 and TRBJ1-1; a weak D match, TRBD1 (6 bases). The ends were cut back, 6 bases at V and 6 bases at J, with 23 bases in the middle. Germline values: CDR1 DFQATT, CDR2 SNEGSKA (reference sequence). CDR3 length: 15 amino acids. The CDR3: CSARSGGAGMAEAFF. The CDR3 nucleotides are TGCAGTGCCAGGAGTGGGGGGGCCGGCATGGCTGAAGCTTTCTTT.

This clonotype appeared a few times. J is TRBJ1-6 and V is TRBV12-3 or TRBV12-4; a possible D gene is TRBD1 (6 bases). This CDR3 is 13 amino acids long. Trimming took 9 bases from V and 7 from J, leaving 13 bases between them. CDR3 sequence (DNA): TGTGCCAGTAGTACAGGGTGGAATTCACCCCTCCACTTT. It yields the protein CASSTGWNSPLHF.

The chain uses TRBV6-5 and TRBJ1-1, with unresolved D. Trimming removed 2 bases from V and 2 bases from J, with 12 bases in between. Germline CDR1 reads MNHEY; CDR2 reads SVGAGI. The CDR3 loop spans 15 amino acids. The chain's CDR3 is CASSYGGRLNTEAFF. The CDR3 region has the DNA TGTGCCAGCAGTTACGGTGGGAGATTAAACACTGAAGCTTTCTTT.

This clonotype occurred a few times. J is TRBJ1-5 and V is TRBV6-1; unclear D gene. V was trimmed by 11 bases and J by 4 bases, leaving 15 bases between them. The CDR3 length is 13 residues. From germline, CDR1 is MNHNS and CDR2 SASEGT. In nucleotides, the CDR3 is TGTGCCTGTGCGGCGGGAGGGAATCAGCCCCAGCATTTT. This gives the protein CACAAGGNQPQHF.

This clonotype occurred once. The chain couples TRBV7-3 to TRBJ2-7; D possibly corresponds to TRBD2 (5 bases). The CDR3 consists of 18 residues. The germline V and J ends were trimmed by 2 bases and 0 bases, with 20 bases remaining between them. Per the germline V gene, CDR1 is SGHTA and CDR2 is FQGTGA. The CDR3 DNA follows: TGTGCCAGCAGCTTATTCGCATGGGCGGGCCTGAGCTCCTACGAGCAGTACTTC. Protein product: CASSLFAWAGLSSYEQYF. Supplemented by reference TRBV7-3 and TRBJ2-7, the full variable domain reads GAGVSQTPSNKVTEKGKYVELRCDPISGHTALYWYRQSLGQGPEFLIYFQGTGAADDSGLPNDRFFAVRPEGSVSTLKIQRTERGDSAVYLCASSLFAWAGLSSYEQYFGPGTRLTVT.

This rearrangement joins TRBV6-2 or TRBV6-3 to TRBJ2-3; no clear D gene. CDR1 and CDR2 (germline): MNHEY, SVGEGT. The germline V and J ends were trimmed by 7 bases and 3 bases, with 20 bases remaining between them. CDR3 size: 16 residues. The DNA of the CDR3 is TGTGCCAGCATCAAGGGCCCCCCAAAGGGAACAGATACGCAGTATTTT. Translated: CASIKGPPKGTDTQYF.